The 13 T cell receptor beta chains below were found in one sample sequenced in a study of T cells in localized non-small cell lung cancer. Sequencing was performed with immunoSEQ multiplex PCR; in TCRdb, only in-frame clones are kept and a portion is missing. The sample records 4,000 to 4,500 clones, over 30% being singletons. The material was lung tumor tissue, obtained before any cancer treatment. The receptors were gathered from a woman aged 35 to 69 with stage I lung adenocarcinoma.

This clone was observed a few times. The chain is built from TRBV7-1 and TRBJ2-1; 7 bases agree with TRBD2. Being an ORF, TRBV7-1 has a function that is uncertain. The CDR3 contains 16 residues. The V segment lost 5 bases and the J segment 0 bases; nucleotides outside the gene matches: 7. The CDR3 spells CASSVIAGGSYNEQFF. The CDR3 DNA follows: TGTGCCAGCAGCGTTATAGCGGGTGGCTCCTACAATGAGCAGTTCTTC.

The rearrangement joins TRBV19 to TRBJ2-1; D is unclear. Trimming shortened V by 4 bases and J by 0 bases, and 7 bases separated the two germline ends. The CDR3 spans 14 residues. Germline CDR1 reads LNHDA; CDR2 reads SQIVND (reference sequence). The CDR3 loop reads CASSRHSSYNEQFF. DNA of the CDR3: TGTGCCAGTAGTAGACATAGCTCCTACAATGAGCAGTTCTTC.

This chain links TRBV28 with TRBJ1-1, with D perhaps matching TRBD1 (5 bases). Trimming took off 6 bases at V and 4 bases at J, with 12 bases between the two ends. CDR3 length: 13 amino acids. In germline, CDR1 is MDHEN, CDR2 SYDVKM. The CDR3 DNA reads TGTGCCAGCAGGACAGTCTCCTTCACTGAAGCTTTCTTT. Translated: CASRTVSFTEAFF. The entire variable domain, with the rest obtained from reference TRBV28 and TRBJ1-1, is as follows: DVKVTQSSRYLVKRTGEKVFLECVQDMDHENMFWYRQDPGLGLRLIYFSYDVKMKEKGDIPEGYSVSREKKERFSLILESASTNQTSMYLCASRTVSFTEAFFGQGTRLTVV.

This clone was observed a few times. The gene calls are TRBV10-3 and TRBJ2-7; 7 bases align to TRBD1. The J segment lost 4 bases and the V segment lost 2 bases, leaving 14 bases of the junction unmatched. Looked up from germline, CDR1 is ENHRY and CDR2 is SYGVKD. The CDR3 length is 17 residues. CDR3 sequence reads: CAISEGPGRGQAYEQYF. CDR3 nucleotides: TGTGCCATCAGTGAGGGGCCGGGACGTGGACAGGCATACGAGCAGTACTTC.

The J gene is TRBJ2-5, the V gene TRBV18; D remains unclear. CDR1 is KGHSH, CDR2 LQKENI, per germline. V was pared by 0 bases and J by 5 bases, with 4 bases between. The CDR3 contains 12 residues. The CDR3 DNA follows: TGTGCCAGCTCACCACCCAGTGAGACCCAGTACTTC. Its protein product is CASSPPSETQYF. Looking up the rest from reference TRBV18 and TRBJ2-5 gives the full variable domain: NAGVMQNPRHLVRRRGQEARLRCSPMKGHSHVYWYRQLPEEGLKFMVYLQKENIIDESGMPKERFSAEFPKEGPSILRIQQVVRGDSAAYFCASSPPSETQYFGPGTRLLVL.

This sequence joins TRBV28 and TRBJ1-1; D is ambiguous. The CDR3 loop spans 14 amino acids. The germline CDR1 and CDR2 sequences are MDHEN and SYDVKM. V lost 1 base and J 1 base, leaving 7 bases between the germline ends. The CDR3 loop is CASSLSGGNTEAFF. CDR3 in DNA: TGTGCCAGCAGTTTATCAGGCGGGAACACTGAAGCTTTCTTT.

This clone showed up just a few times. The rearrangement uses TRBV28 and TRBJ2-1, with D possibly called TRBD1 or TRBD2 (5 bases each). Germline loops: CDR1 MDHEN, CDR2 SYDVKM. Trimming removed 6 bases from V and 2 bases from J, with 17 bases in between. The CDR3 contains 16 residues. CDR3 in amino acids: CASSSLSRGAYNEQFF. DNA for the CDR3: TGTGCCAGCAGCTCCCTATCTCGAGGGGCCTACAATGAGCAGTTCTTC.

The chain uses TRBV28 and TRBJ2-5; 9 bases are a match to TRBD1. V trimming: 6 bases; J trimming: 5 bases; junction bases outside the gene matches: 10. From germline, CDR1 is MDHEN and CDR2 SYDVKM. The CDR3 length is 15 residues. This CDR3 is CASSFTPGTGETQYF. The CDR3 DNA sequence: TGTGCCAGCAGCTTCACTCCCGGGACAGGGGAGACCCAGTACTTC.

The genes are TRBV6-8 and TRBJ2-7; 10 bases are shared with TRBD2. Trimming at V came to 0 bases and at J to 4 bases, leaving 6 bases not matched to a gene. The CDR3 extends over 16 amino acids. The germline V gene has CDR1 MNHGY and CDR2 SAAAGT. CDR3 sequence (DNA): TGTGCCAGCAGTTACTCTCCGGGACTAGCGAGATACGAGCAGTACTTC. This translates into CASSYSPGLARYEQYF.

The chain uses TRBV28 and TRBJ2-4; no clear D gene. Germline CDR1 MDHEN, CDR2 SYDVKM. The CDR3 sequence is 12 residues long. V was cut by 8 bases and J by 2 bases, with 7 bases left in between. This chain's CDR3 is CASGLTKNIQYF. In nucleotides, the CDR3 is TGTGCCAGCGGGCTAACCAAAAACATTCAGTACTTC.

This clone has a single count. The chain combines TRBV19 with TRBJ2-1; 8 bases map to TRBD2. This CDR3 contains 15 residues. With V trimmed by 4 bases and J by 4 bases, 6 bases remained unmatched. Germline CDR1 is LNHDA and CDR2 is SQIVND (reference sequence). CDR3 nucleotides: TGTGCCAGTAGTAGTACTAGCGGCCAGTACAATGAGCAGTTCTTC. Residues: CASSSTSGQYNEQFF.

Judged by abundance, this clone is medium-sized (0.01 to 0.1%). The rearrangement links TRBV9 to TRBJ2-7, with a tentative D call TRBD2 (5 bases). V was shortened by 3 bases and J by 4 bases, with 20 bases between the two germline ends. Germline V lookup: CDR1 SGDLS, CDR2 YYNGEE. There are 16 residues in the CDR3. This CDR3 is CASSERADSPHYEQYF. As DNA, the CDR3 is TGTGCCAGCAGCGAGAGGGCCGACTCGCCCCATTACGAGCAGTACTTC.

This clone was counted a few times. One end of the junction is discordant with germline, which a read error may explain. The chain joins TRBV9 to TRBJ2-6; the D gene is possibly TRBD2 (6 bases). Germline V gene sequence: CDR1 SGDLS, CDR2 YYNGEE. The CDR3 is 14 residues long. CDR3 residues: CALPGVGGVNVLTF. In DNA form, the CDR3 reads TGTGCCTTACCGGGGGTAGGCGGGGTCAACGTCCTGACTTTC.